The TCR beta chain under discussion was sequenced for a study of cytomegalovirus exposure and HLA in healthy donors. Whole-study context: It was reported in a later analysis that the 120 or so validation repertoires used the same platform as the approximately 600 first-cohort repertoires. Study-wide points: The study flagged fewer than 200 TCR beta chains as cytomegalovirus-associated. The classifier reportedly diagnosed cytomegalovirus status with high sensitivity and specificity. Rare TCR sequences dominated, though some public TCRs recurred in many donors.

Trimming at V came to 4 bases and at J to 4 bases, leaving 4 bases not matched to a gene. The CDR3 runs 16 residues. Germline CDR1 reads SGHDT; CDR2 reads YYEEEE. Turning to this clone: Its antigen is undetermined.

Assay used: immunoSEQ multiplex PCR; TCRdb lists only in-frame clones, some missing. Seen here are a few hundred thousand clones, roughly 83% observed once, and the top ten hold about 14%. This chain uses TRBV5-6 with TRBJ2-1, with 14 positions matching TRBD2. The source of this sequence is a woman aged 30 to 39 in good health and CMV-seropositive. Specimen: PBMCs. The CDR3 DNA sequence: TGTGCCAGCAGCGCAGGGACTAGCGGGAGATACAATGAGCAGTTCTTC. Translation: CASSAGTSGRYNEQFF.